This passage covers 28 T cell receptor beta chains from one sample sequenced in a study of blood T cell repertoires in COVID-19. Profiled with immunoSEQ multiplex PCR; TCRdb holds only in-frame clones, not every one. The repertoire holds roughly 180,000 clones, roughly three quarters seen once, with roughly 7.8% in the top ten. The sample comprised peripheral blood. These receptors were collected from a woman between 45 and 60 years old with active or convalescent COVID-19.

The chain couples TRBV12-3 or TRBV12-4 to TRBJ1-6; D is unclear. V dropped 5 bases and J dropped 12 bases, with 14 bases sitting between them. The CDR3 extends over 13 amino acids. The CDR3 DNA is TGTGCCAGCAGTCCGGGGATTTCGGAACCCCTCCACTTT. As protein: CASSPGISEPLHF.

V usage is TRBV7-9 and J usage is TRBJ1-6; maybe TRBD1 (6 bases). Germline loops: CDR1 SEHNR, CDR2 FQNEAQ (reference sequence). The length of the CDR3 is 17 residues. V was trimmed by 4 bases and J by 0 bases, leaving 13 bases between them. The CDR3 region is CASSSDRIGSYNSPLHF. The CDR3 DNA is TGTGCCAGCAGCTCCGACAGGATCGGCTCCTATAATTCACCCCTCCACTTT. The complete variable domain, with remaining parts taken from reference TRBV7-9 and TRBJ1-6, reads DTGVSQNPRHKITKRGQNVTFRCDPISEHNRLYWYRQTLGQGPEFLTYFQNEAQLEKSRLLSDRFSAERPKGSFSTLEIQRTEQGDSAMYLCASSSDRIGSYNSPLHFGNGTRLTVT.

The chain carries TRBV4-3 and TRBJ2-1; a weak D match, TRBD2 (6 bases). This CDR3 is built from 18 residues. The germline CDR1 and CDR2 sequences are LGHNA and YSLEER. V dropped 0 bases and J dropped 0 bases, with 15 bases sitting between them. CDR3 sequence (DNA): TGCGCCAGCAGCCAAGATTTGGGACTTTACAGCTCCTACAATGAGCAGTTCTTC. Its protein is CASSQDLGLYSSYNEQFF.

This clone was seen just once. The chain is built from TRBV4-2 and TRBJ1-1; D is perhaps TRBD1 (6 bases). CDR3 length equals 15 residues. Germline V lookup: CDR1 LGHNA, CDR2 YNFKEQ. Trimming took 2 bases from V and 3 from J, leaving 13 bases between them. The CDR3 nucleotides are TGTGCCAGCAGCCAACTAGGGGCAGGGGACACTGAAGCTTTCTTT. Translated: CASSQLGAGDTEAFF.

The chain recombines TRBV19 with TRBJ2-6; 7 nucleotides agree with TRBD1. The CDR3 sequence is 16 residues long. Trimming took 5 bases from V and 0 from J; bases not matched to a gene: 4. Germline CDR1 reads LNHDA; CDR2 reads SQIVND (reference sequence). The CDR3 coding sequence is TGTGCCAGTAGTCGGACAGGCCCCTCTGGGGCCAACGTCCTGACTTTC. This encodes CASSRTGPSGANVLTF.

CDR3 coding DNA: TGCGCCAGCAGCGTCGACAGGGTCTCCTACGAGCAGTACTTC. It is translated as CASSVDRVSYEQYF. The genes are TRBV5-1 and TRBJ2-7; TRBD1 agrees at 7 bases. The V and J ends lost 4 bases and 0 bases, in that order; junction bases with no gene match: 4. The CDR3 consists of 14 residues. Germline values: CDR1 SGHRS, CDR2 YFSETQ. Variable domain in full (rest from reference TRBV5-1 and TRBJ2-7): KAGVTQTPRYLIKTRGQQVTLSCSPISGHRSVSWYQQTPGQGLQFLFEYFSETQRNKGNFPGRFSGRQFSNSRSEMNVSTLELGDSALYLCASSVDRVSYEQYFGPGTRLTVT.

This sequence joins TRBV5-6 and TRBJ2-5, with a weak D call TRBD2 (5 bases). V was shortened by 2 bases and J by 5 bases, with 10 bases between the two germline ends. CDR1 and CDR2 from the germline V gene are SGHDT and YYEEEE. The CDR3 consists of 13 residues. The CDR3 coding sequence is TGTGCCAGCAGCTTCGGGGAAGGGGAGACCCAGTACTTC. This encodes CASSFGEGETQYF. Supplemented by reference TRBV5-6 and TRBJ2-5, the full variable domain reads DAGVTQSPTHLIKTRGQQVTLRCSPKSGHDTVSWYQQALGQGPQFIFQYYEEEERQRGNFPDRFSGHQFPNYSSELNVNALLLGDSALYLCASSFGEGETQYFGPGTRLLVL.

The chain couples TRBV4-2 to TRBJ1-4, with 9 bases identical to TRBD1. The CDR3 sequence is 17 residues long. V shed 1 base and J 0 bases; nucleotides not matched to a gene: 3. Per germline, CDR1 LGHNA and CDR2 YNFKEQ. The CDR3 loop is CASSQGQGGTTNEKLFF. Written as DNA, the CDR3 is TGTGCCAGCAGCCAAGGACAGGGGGGAACAACTAATGAAAAACTGTTTTTT.

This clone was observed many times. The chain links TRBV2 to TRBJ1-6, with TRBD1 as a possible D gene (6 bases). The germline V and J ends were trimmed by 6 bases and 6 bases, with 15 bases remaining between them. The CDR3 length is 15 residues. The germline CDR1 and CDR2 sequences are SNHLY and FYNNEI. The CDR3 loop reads CASREQGWGNSPLHF. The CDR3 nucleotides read TGTGCCAGCAGAGAACAGGGATGGGGTAATTCACCCCTCCACTTT.

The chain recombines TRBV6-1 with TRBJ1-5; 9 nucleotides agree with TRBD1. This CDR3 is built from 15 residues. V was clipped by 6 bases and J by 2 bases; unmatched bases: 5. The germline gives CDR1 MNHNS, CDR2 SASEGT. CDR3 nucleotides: TGTGCCAGCAGATTACAGGGGGCAGGCAATCAGCCCCAGCATTTT. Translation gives CASRLQGAGNQPQHF.

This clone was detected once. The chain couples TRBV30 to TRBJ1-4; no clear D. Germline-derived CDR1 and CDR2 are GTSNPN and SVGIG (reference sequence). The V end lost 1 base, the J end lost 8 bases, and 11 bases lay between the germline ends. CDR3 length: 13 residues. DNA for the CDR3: TGTGCCTGGAGTGACTTCAGAGGGGAAAAACTGTTTTTT. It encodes CAWSDFRGEKLFF.

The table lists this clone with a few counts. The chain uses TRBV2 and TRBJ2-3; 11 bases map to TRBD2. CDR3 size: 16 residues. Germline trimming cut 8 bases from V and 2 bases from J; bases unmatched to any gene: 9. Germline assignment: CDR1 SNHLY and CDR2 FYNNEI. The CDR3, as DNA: TGTGCCAGCGGTTCCCTAGCGGGAGGCTTCACAGATACGCAGTATTTT. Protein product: CASGSLAGGFTDTQYF.

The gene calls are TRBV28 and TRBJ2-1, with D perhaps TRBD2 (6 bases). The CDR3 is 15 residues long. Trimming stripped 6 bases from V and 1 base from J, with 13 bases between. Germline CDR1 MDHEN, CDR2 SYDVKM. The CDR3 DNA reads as TGTGCCAGCAGACTCGGAGGGCCTTCCTACAATGAGCAGTTCTTC. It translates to CASRLGGPSYNEQFF.

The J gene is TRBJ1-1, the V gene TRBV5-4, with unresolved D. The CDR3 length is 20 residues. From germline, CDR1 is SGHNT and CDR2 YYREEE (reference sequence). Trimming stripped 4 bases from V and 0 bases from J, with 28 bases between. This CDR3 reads CASSPSPRWPASEVNTEAFF. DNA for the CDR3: TGTGCCAGCAGCCCTTCCCCTCGTTGGCCGGCCTCAGAGGTGAACACTGAAGCTTTCTTT.

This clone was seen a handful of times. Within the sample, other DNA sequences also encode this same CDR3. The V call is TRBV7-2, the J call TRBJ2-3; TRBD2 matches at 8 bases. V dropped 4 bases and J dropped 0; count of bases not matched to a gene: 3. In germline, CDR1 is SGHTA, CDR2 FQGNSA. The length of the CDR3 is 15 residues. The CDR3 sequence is CASSSSGRSTDTQYF. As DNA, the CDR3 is TGTGCCAGCAGCTCTAGCGGGCGCAGCACAGATACGCAGTATTTT.

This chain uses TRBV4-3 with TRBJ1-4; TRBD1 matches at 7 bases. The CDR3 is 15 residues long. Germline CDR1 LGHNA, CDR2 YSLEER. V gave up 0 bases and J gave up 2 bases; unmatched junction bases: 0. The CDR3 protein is CASSQDRGTNEKLFF. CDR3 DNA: TGCGCCAGCAGCCAAGACAGGGGGACTAATGAAAAACTGTTTTTT.

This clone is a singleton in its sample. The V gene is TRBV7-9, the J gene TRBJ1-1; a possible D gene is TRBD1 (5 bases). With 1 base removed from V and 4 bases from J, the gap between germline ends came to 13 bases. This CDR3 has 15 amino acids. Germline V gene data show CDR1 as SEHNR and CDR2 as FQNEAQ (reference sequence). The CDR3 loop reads CASSLGEGRGTEAFF. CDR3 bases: TGTGCCAGCAGCTTAGGGGAGGGACGGGGCACTGAAGCTTTCTTT.

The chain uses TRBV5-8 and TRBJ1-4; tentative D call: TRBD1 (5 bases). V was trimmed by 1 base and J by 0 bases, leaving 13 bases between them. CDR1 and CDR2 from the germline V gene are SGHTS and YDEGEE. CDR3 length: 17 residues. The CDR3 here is CASSLIVQGATNEKLFF. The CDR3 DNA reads TGTGCCAGCAGCTTGATAGTCCAGGGTGCAACTAATGAAAAACTGTTTTTT.

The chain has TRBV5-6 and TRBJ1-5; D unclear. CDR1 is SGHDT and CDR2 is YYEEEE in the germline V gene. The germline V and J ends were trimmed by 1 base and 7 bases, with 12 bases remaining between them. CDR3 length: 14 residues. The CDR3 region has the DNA TGTGCCAGCAGCTTGCTATGGGCAGAGCAGCCCCAGCATTTT. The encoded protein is CASSLLWAEQPQHF.

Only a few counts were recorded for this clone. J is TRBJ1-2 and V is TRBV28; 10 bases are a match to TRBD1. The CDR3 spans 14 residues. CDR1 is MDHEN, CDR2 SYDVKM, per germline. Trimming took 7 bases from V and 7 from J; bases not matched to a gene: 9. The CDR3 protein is CASTRTGGFSGYTF. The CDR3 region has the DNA TGTGCCAGCACCAGGACAGGGGGGTTCAGTGGCTACACCTTC.

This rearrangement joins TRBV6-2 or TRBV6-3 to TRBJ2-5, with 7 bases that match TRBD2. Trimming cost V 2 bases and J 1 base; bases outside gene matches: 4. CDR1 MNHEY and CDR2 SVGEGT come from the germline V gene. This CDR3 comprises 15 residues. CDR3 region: CASSYAGEVQETQYF. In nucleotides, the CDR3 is TGTGCCAGCAGTTACGCGGGGGAAGTCCAAGAGACCCAGTACTTC.

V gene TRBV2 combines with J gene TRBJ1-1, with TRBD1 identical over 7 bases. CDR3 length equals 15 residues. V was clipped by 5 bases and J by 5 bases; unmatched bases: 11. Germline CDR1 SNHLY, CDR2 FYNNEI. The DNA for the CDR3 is TGTGCCAGCAGTCAGAACCAGGGGGTGGGGACTGAAGCTTTCTTT. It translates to CASSQNQGVGTEAFF.

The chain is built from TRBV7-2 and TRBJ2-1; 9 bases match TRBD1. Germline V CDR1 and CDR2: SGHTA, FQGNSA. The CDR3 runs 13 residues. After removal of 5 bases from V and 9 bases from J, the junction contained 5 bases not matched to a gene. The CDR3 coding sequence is TGTGCCAGCAGCCTCACAGGGGGCACTGAGCAGTTCTTC. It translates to CASSLTGGTEQFF.

The CDR3 nucleotides read TGTGCCAGCAGCCAAGAATCCAGCGGGGTCGACGAGCAGTACTTC. Translated: CASSQESSGVDEQYF. The chain is built from TRBV3-1 (or the pseudogene TRBV3-2) and TRBJ2-7; 7 bases align to TRBD2. This CDR3 comprises 15 residues. J was trimmed by 5 bases and V by 0 bases; bases with no gene match: 7. The germline gives CDR1 LGHDT, CDR2 YNNKEL (reference sequence).

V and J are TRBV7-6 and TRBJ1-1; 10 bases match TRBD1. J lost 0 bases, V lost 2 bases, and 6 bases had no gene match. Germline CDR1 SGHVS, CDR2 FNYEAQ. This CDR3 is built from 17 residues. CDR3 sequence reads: CASSLNSGTGVNTEAFF. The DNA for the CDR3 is TGTGCCAGCAGCTTAAATTCCGGGACAGGGGTGAACACTGAAGCTTTCTTT.

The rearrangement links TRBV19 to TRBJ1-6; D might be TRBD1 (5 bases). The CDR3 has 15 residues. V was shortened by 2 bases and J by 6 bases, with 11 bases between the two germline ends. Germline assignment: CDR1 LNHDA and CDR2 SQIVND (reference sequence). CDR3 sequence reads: CASSIRQGINSPLHF. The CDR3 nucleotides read TGTGCCAGTAGTATAAGGCAGGGAATTAATTCACCCCTCCACTTT.

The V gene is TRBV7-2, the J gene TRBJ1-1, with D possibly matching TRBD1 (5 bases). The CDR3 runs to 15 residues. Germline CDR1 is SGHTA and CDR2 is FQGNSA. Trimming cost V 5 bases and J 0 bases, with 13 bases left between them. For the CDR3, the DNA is TGTGCCAGCAGCCCCCGTGCAGGGATGAACACTGAAGCTTTCTTT. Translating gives CASSPRAGMNTEAFF. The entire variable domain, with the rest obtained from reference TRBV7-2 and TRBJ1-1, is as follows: GAGVSQSPSNKVTEKGKDVELRCDPISGHTALYWYRQSLGQGLEFLIYFQGNSAPDKSGLPSDRFSAERTGGSVSTLTIQRTQQEDSAVYLCASSPRAGMNTEAFFGQGTRLTVV.

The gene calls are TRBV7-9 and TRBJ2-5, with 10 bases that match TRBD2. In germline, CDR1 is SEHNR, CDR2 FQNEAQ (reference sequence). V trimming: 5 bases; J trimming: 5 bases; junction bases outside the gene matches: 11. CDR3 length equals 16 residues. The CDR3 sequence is CASSPRVAGGRETQYF. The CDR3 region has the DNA TGTGCCAGCAGCCCCCGGGTAGCGGGGGGCCGGGAGACCCAGTACTTC.